This passage covers 14 T cell receptor beta chains from one sample sequenced in a study of shared clonotypes between healthy human individuals. Sequenced by immunoSEQ multiplex PCR; TCRdb stores in-frame clones only, minus some. The repertoire includes approximately 250,000 clones, under 80% of them detected once, and around 10% sits in the top ten. The specimen sequenced was memory CD4+ T cells sorted from blood. The subset: CD45RA-negative fraction. These receptors were obtained from a young man in good health.

The V gene is TRBV27, the J gene TRBJ2-3; D remains ambiguous. The CDR3 loop spans 16 amino acids. Germline CDR1 MNHEY, CDR2 SMNVEV (reference sequence). V was cut by 3 bases and J by 0 bases, with 13 bases left in between. The CDR3 region has the DNA TGTGCCAGCAGTTTCCGACCGAGTCGGAGCACAGATACGCAGTATTTT. This sequence encodes CASSFRPSRSTDTQYF.

The CDR3 sequence is CASSLSRFGQPGRNNEQFF. DNA of the CDR3: TGTGCCAGCAGTTTGAGCCGCTTCGGACAGCCCGGACGGAACAATGAGCAGTTCTTC. The V and J genes are TRBV27 and TRBJ2-1; possible D gene TRBD1, 6 bases. From germline, CDR1 is MNHEY and CDR2 SMNVEV (reference sequence). The V end was cut by 3 bases, the J end by 5 bases, with 26 bases between. The CDR3 extends over 19 amino acids.

This clone was detected once. The chain has TRBV19 and TRBJ2-1, with D unresolved. Germline CDR1 is LNHDA and CDR2 is SQIVND (reference sequence). V was trimmed by 4 bases and J by 8 bases, leaving 15 bases between them. The CDR3 is 14 amino acids. For the CDR3, the DNA is TGTGCCAGTAGTAATAGCCGGGTTCAGCATGAGCAGTTCTTC. This translates into CASSNSRVQHEQFF.

In DNA form, the CDR3 reads TGTGCCTGGAGTAGGGCGGTCGTGACCGGGGAGCTGTTTTTT. Its translation: CAWSRAVVTGELFF. The chain recombines TRBV30 with TRBJ2-2; D gene unclear. CDR1 GTSNPN and CDR2 SVGIG come from the germline V gene (reference sequence). This CDR3 contains 14 residues. V was cut by 2 bases and J by 5 bases, with 12 bases left in between.

Many counts were recorded for this clone. The chain links TRBV7-2 to TRBJ1-2; D remains ambiguous. V was cut by 1 base and J by 4 bases, with 16 bases left in between. Germline V CDR1 and CDR2: SGHTA, FQGNSA. The CDR3 spans 16 residues. This chain's CDR3 is CASSLGAALTPYGYTF. In DNA form, the CDR3 reads TGTGCCAGCAGCTTAGGTGCCGCCTTAACTCCCTATGGCTACACCTTC. Variable domain in full (rest from reference TRBV7-2 and TRBJ1-2): GAGVSQSPSNKVTEKGKDVELRCDPISGHTALYWYRQSLGQGLEFLIYFQGNSAPDKSGLPSDRFSAERTGGSVSTLTIQRTQQEDSAVYLCASSLGAALTPYGYTFGSGTRLTVV.

The chain is built from TRBV27 and TRBJ1-1; 7 bases agree with TRBD1. CDR3 length: 15 amino acids. Germline lookup yields CDR1 MNHEY and CDR2 SMNVEV (reference sequence). J gave up 1 base and V 10 bases, and 12 bases lay outside the gene matches. CDR3 in DNA: TGTGCCACCAGCCTGACAGGGAGGAGGAACACTGAAGCTTTCTTT. It codes for CATSLTGRRNTEAFF.

This clone was counted a few times. Other nucleotide sequences in the sample specify the same CDR3. This sequence joins TRBV7-9 and TRBJ2-3, with D tentatively TRBD1 (5 bases). The CDR3 is 15 amino acids. Deletions cut 0 bases from V and 4 bases from J, with 11 bases between. CDR1 SEHNR and CDR2 FQNEAQ come from the germline V gene (reference sequence). CDR3 in DNA: TGTGCCAGCAGCTTAGCGCAGGGTTCAGCAGATACGCAGTATTTT. Protein: CASSLAQGSADTQYF.

This rearrangement joins TRBV6-5 to TRBJ1-1; D unclear. The CDR3 spans 15 residues. Trimming stripped 0 bases from V and 6 bases from J, with 14 bases between. The germline gives CDR1 MNHEY, CDR2 SVGAGI. CDR3 amino acids: CASSYSTVGSAEAFF. Written as DNA, the CDR3 is TGTGCCAGCAGTTACTCGACTGTGGGATCGGCTGAAGCTTTCTTT.

The chain recombines TRBV7-6 with TRBJ2-1; 14 nucleotides align to TRBD2. With 5 bases clipped from V and 6 bases from J, the junction kept 9 bases outside the gene matches. Looked up from germline, CDR1 is SGHVS and CDR2 is FNYEAQ. This CDR3 has 17 amino acids. CDR3 sequence (DNA): TGTGCCAGCAGCGCACCAGGACTAGCGGGAGGCTTCAATGAGCAGTTCTTC. As protein: CASSAPGLAGGFNEQFF.

The rearrangement uses TRBV28 and TRBJ2-6; 13 bases are a match to TRBD2. This CDR3 spans 16 amino acids. Germline V gene data show CDR1 as MDHEN and CDR2 as SYDVKM. The trim removed 6 bases at V and 2 bases at J, leaving 1 base unmatched. The CDR3 here is CASRGTSGAGANVLTF. The DNA for the CDR3 is TGTGCCAGCAGGGGGACTAGCGGGGCTGGGGCCAACGTCCTGACTTTC.

This clone came up a few times. The chain combines TRBV2 with TRBJ1-1; 9 bases agree with TRBD1. Germline V CDR1 and CDR2: SNHLY, FYNNEI. This CDR3 region has 15 residues. V lost 6 bases, J lost 3 bases, and 8 bases stayed unmatched. For the CDR3, the DNA is TGTGCCAGCAGCGCGACTGGACAGGGGCACACTGAAGCTTTCTTT. Residues: CASSATGQGHTEAFF. The variable domain in full, with the rest retrieved from reference TRBV2 and TRBJ1-1, is EPEVTQTPSHQVTQMGQEVILRCVPISNHLYFYWYRQILGQKVEFLVSFYNNEISEKSEIFDDQFSVERPDGSNFTLKIRSTKLEDSAMYFCASSATGQGHTEAFFGQGTRLTVV.

The rearrangement uses TRBV7-2 and TRBJ2-7, with TRBD2 matching over 8 bases. Germline V CDR1 and CDR2: SGHTA, FQGNSA. The CDR3 has 17 amino acids. V shed 0 bases, J shed 4 bases, and the junction held 11 bases outside the gene matches. CDR3 region: CASSLAGWASGQYEQYF. The CDR3 DNA reads as TGTGCCAGCAGCTTAGCTGGGTGGGCTAGCGGGCAGTACGAGCAGTACTTC.

This clone was seen once. The CDR3 here is CASSLVRGSGRYEQYF. The CDR3 nucleotides read TGTGCCAGCAGCTTAGTTCGGGGTAGCGGGCGGTACGAGCAGTACTTC. The rearrangement uses TRBV7-1 and TRBJ2-7, with 7 nucleotides matching TRBD2. TRBV7-1 is marked as an open reading frame, function uncertain. V trimming: 4 bases; J trimming: 4 bases; junction bases outside the gene matches: 13. CDR3 length equals 16 residues.

V is TRBV19 and J is TRBJ1-1, with D possibly being TRBD1 (5 bases). CDR3 size: 14 residues. Trimming pared 3 bases from V and 0 bases from J, leaving 8 bases between. The germline V gene has CDR1 LNHDA and CDR2 SQIVND (reference sequence). The CDR3 region is CASSIRGLNTEAFF. CDR3 nucleotides: TGTGCCAGTAGTATTCGGGGCCTGAACACTGAAGCTTTCTTT.